This T cell receptor (beta chain) comes out of a study of cytomegalovirus exposure and HLA in healthy donors (dated by TCRdb to about 2017). About the investigation overall: According to an earlier analysis of 587 of the donors, about 179 million T cells yielded 95 million to 140 million unique TCR beta sequences and more than 250 Gb of sequence data. An early release that covered 500 to 800 HLA-typed donors contained about 290 gigabases of sequencing data and 80 million or so unique TCR sequences. Among the approximately 420 genotyped donors, approximately 76% belonged to the genetic ancestry cluster associated with self-reported Caucasian donors. The aim of the study was to test whether cataloging public T cell receptors could identify signatures of past pathogen exposure. The study profiled the T cell repertoires of more than 500 subjects by immunosequencing and related them to cytomegalovirus serostatus. A separate validation cohort of more than 100 different subjects was used in addition to the roughly 620-subject first cohort. High-throughput TCR immunosequencing, statistical association of individual TCRs with disease status, and machine learning were combined to predict cytomegalovirus infection status. A later analysis re-examined previously published TCR beta repertoires from just over 650 donors and added high-resolution HLA genotyping to investigate patterns of TCR occurrence. In the later analysis, no new phenotypic data were used to find candidate immune exposures; instead, reliance was placed on TCR beta sequences and their occurrence across donors. In an earlier analysis of around 540 of the donors, high-throughput TCR beta sequencing was used to judge whether each TCR beta V gene segment behaved as functional or pseudogenic. Alongside the repertoire data, information on donor age, sex, ethnicity and CMV serostatus was compiled. Genome-wide SNP genotypes for about three fifths of the roughly 670 donors were used in a later genetic analysis, which treated that subset as a discovery cohort. All discovery cohort repertoires had been generated using a single sequencing platform. HLA typing covered class I and class II loci at four-digit resolution. The number of donors typed differed by locus, with 629-630 for A, B, C, DRB1 and DQB1, roughly 520 for DQA1, 600 to 610 for DPA1, and some 440 for DPB1. Because of strong linkage in the cohort, a handful of DR-DQ haplotypes were treated as single units for association and clustering. Among 300 to 450 genotyped donors of the cohort, an average of roughly 240,000 unique TCR beta nucleotide sequences were sequenced per donor, around 20% of them non-productive.

The cohort was made up of 650 to 700 healthy bone marrow donors. At the time of sampling, all cohort members were nominally healthy, though unrecorded immune exposures were likely present. The donor was CMV seronegative and was included in the group of 352 seronegative cohort members. A peripheral blood sample was provided by each donor, and peripheral blood mononuclear cells were used for TCR beta sequencing. The Qiagen DNeasy Blood Extraction Kit was used to extract genomic DNA from the blood cell samples. Receptor libraries were prepared by the immunoSEQ multiplex PCR assay. A mixture of 60 forward primers for TCR Vbeta segments and 13 reverse primers for TCR Jbeta segments was used in the multiplex PCR. The CDR3 region of rearranged TCR beta genes was amplified from genomic DNA by a multiplex PCR assay. The Illumina HiSeq System was used to sequence the amplified TCR beta libraries as 87-base-pair reads. Per the original workflow: A later analysis counted about 76 million unique TCR beta chains across the roughly 700 repertoires, and approximately 11 million of these chains were shared by at least two donors. Raw reads were error-corrected and collapsed into unique sequences with a nearest-neighbor algorithm that merged closely related sequences to remove PCR and sequencing errors. To assign V, D and J gene segments, CDR3 sequences were aligned to IMGT reference sequences. For a sequence to be retained, a match of at least six nucleotides to both a V gene segment and a J gene segment was required. A rearrangement was called productive if the CDR3 had no stop codons and remained in frame with V and J, and every other rearrangement was called non-productive. Following IMGT convention, CDR3 was defined as the stretch from the second conserved V-encoded cysteine up to the conserved J-encoded phenylalanine. The earlier analysis of about 500 of the donors excluded sequences that lacked an unambiguous match to a single V gene segment. An earlier analysis of a few hundred of the donors called V segments functional above 56.7% productive rearrangements and segregating when the between-donor standard deviation exceeded 5%. A statistical classification framework was developed to diagnose cytomegalovirus status using the catalog of TCR beta chain sequences. In a later analysis, TCR nucleotide sequences were compared against IMGT/GENE-DB human TR gene sequences so that V and J genes could be assigned. Using the TCRdist pipeline, a later analysis assigned CDR3 sequences along with most-parsimonious VDJ recombination scenarios. A later analysis defined each TCR beta chain by its CDR3 amino acid sequence plus V-gene family, and excluded reads lacking a unique V-gene family. In a later analysis, around 600 highly shared, low-generation-probability nucleotide sequences were removed to address suspected cross-contamination and a sequencing artifact. In a later analysis, a clonal expansion index was calculated for each public chain from normalized within-repertoire ranks of inferred template counts. A later analysis computed generation probabilities with a VDJ recombination model fitted to out-of-frame rearrangements, and checked the results against IGoR. In a later analysis, TCR-TCR, TCR-HLA and TCR-CMV co-occurrence was scored with hypergeometric tests, and a repertoire-size bias correction was applied to TCR pairs. A later analysis estimated false discovery rates by permuting HLA or CMV assignments 20 times. In a later analysis, co-occurring TCRs were grouped with DBSCAN, and TCRdist sequence similarity was added when clustering was performed within HLA-allele-positive subsets. For co-occurrence clustering, repertoires with fewer than 30,000 or more than 120,000 public chains were excluded, along with five repertoires with anomalous nucleotide sharing. What TCRdb holds here is the immuneACCESS table cut down to in-frame rearrangements. Part of the clones is not present; checked against another copy, under half of the missing clones reflect an unresolved V gene, and the others are unexplained. D and trimming come from the DNA, and the V and J calls and clone size come from that table. The sample profile shows over 140,000 clones; about 84% of them were found once. The top ten clonotypes cover 2% to 2.5% of the sample.

General conclusions and limits of the study: According to the authors, the approach could potentially be generalized to other disease states and immunological phenotypes. HLA typing was unavailable for some donors at each locus, so association tests used only the typed subset. While some public TCRs were present in many individuals, most TCR sequences turned up only very rarely across donors. A further reported finding was that TCR beta sequences accurately predicted the HLA-A and HLA-B alleles for most subjects in the first cohort. The presence/absence analyses assumed that sequencing depth was roughly uniform across donors, and that assumption may not be true. Linkage disequilibrium might explain the correlated functional status among segregating V segments, but an unknown experimental factor could not be ruled out. In a later analysis, most CMV-associated TCR beta chains were found to appear HLA-restricted, with HLA associations seemingly driven largely by CMV exposure. In both the original and validation cohorts, the classifier was reported to diagnose cytomegalovirus status with high specificity and sensitivity. Broadly in line with IMGT annotations, most TCR beta V segments showed up in productive rearrangements about 87% or about 30% of the time in an earlier analysis of several hundred of the donors. The earlier analysis of approximately 560 of the donors excluded some 16 rarely observed V segments, including chromosome 9 orphons, because counts were too low. In a later analysis, TCR association rates were found to vary across HLA loci, with the most associated TCRs seen for DRB1 alleles and the fewest for HLA-C alleles. A later analysis found that HLA-associated TCR beta chains were more clonally expanded and had lower generation probabilities than equally common non-associated chains. Three of the identified cytomegalovirus-associated TCR beta chains were confirmed in vitro to be specific for cytomegalovirus antigens. Several of the top co-occurrence clusters appeared to be linked to parvovirus B19, influenza, CMV and Epstein-Barr virus, according to a later analysis. A later analysis associated roughly 17,000 TCR beta sequences with specific HLA alleles at a false discovery rate of 0.05. This cohort had only TCR beta chains sequenced, and the lack of alpha or paired-chain data limited which features could be detected. When HLA alleles, especially DR and DQ, strongly co-occurred, attributing TCR associations to individual alleles was difficult. For the cohort, immune exposure information was limited to CMV serostatus. The study gave a list of under 200 TCR beta chains associated with cytomegalovirus. A cluster of highly shared sequence variants was judged likely to be a technical artifact of the sequencing pipeline. According to a later genetic analysis, donors in an Asian-associated ancestry cluster had fewer N-insertions in productive TCRs than the approximately 650-donor mean. A later genetic analysis associated a missense DCLRE1C variant with V-gene and J-gene trimming of TCR beta chains, and an independent cohort replicated the association.

On this clone: Which antigen it targets is not known. No qualities accompany the bases; no much larger clone lies one base away.

What was sequenced was PBMCs. The sequence came from a man aged 45-65 years in good health and CMV-seronegative.

The DNA sequence follows: TGCGCCAGCAGCACAGGGACAGCGAAAGAGACCCAGTACTTC. Its coded protein is CASSTGTAKETQYF. The chain joins TRBV5-1 to TRBJ2-5, with 7 junctional bases fitting TRBD1. The CDR3 runs 14 amino acids, cysteine and phenylalanine included. Left in the record is the CDR3 DNA by itself, 42 bases read in frame from the first base. The germline V gene specifies SGHRS as CDR1 and YFSETQ as CDR2. The junction shows trimming of 4 bases on V and 3 bases on J, and the gene matches do not reach 6 bases of it.